The clone carrying this TCR beta chain was counted a single time. What it binds is not known. The data stem from a study of identifying expanded T cells in peripheral blood. Study-wide results and limits: Clone count variance between roughly two-week samples rose with total template count.

Generated by immunoSEQ multiplex PCR, the TCRdb table keeps only in-frame clones and is missing some. The table includes 85,000 to 100,000 clones, approximately 88% detected once. Looked up from germline, CDR1 is MNHEY and CDR2 is SVGAGI. The V end was cut by 7 bases, the J end by 3 bases, with 9 bases between. This CDR3 comprises 12 residues. J is TRBJ1-1 and V is TRBV6-5; no firm D call. This receptor was identified in a person aged 18-69 years in good health. The sequencing input was blood. CDR3 residues: CASIQSDTEAFF. The CDR3 DNA reads TGTGCCAGCATTCAGTCGGACACTGAAGCTTTCTTT.